These 16 T cell receptor beta chains were all obtained from the same sample, sequenced in a study of control samples from healthy donors and cancer patients. The method was immunoSEQ multiplex PCR; TCRdb's version includes in-frame clones alone and lacks a portion of them. The sample records roughly 120,000 clones, about nine tenths being singletons. Specimen: blood. All receptors come from a woman younger than 30 in good health.

This clone was seen only a few times. The V and J genes are TRBV9 and TRBJ2-7; D is undetermined. Germline CDR1 and CDR2: SGDLS and YYNGEE. The length of the CDR3 is 12 residues. V lost 4 bases and J lost 7, with 12 bases in between. The CDR3 region has the DNA TGTGCCAGCAGCCCCGTGGTGGGGGAGCAGTACTTC. It encodes CASSPVVGEQYF.

V is TRBV7-9 and J is TRBJ1-1, with D perhaps matching TRBD1 (5 bases). V was clipped by 0 bases and J by 3 bases, with 20 bases between them. The CDR3 totals 18 residues. In germline, CDR1 is SEHNR, CDR2 FQNEAQ (reference sequence). CDR3 amino acids: CASSLALWGEVVDTEAFF. The CDR3 DNA reads as TGTGCCAGCAGCTTAGCGCTCTGGGGGGAGGTAGTTGACACTGAAGCTTTCTTT.

J is TRBJ2-3 and V is TRBV25-1; D unclear. The CDR3 sequence is 14 residues long. Germline CDR1 reads MGHDK; CDR2 reads SYGVNS. V was pared by 0 bases and J by 1 base, with 5 bases between. CDR3 loop: CASSEYRGTDTQYF. The CDR3 nucleotides read TGTGCCAGCAGTGAATATAGGGGCACAGATACGCAGTATTTT.

In its sample, this clone was seen a few times. V usage is TRBV7-9 and J usage is TRBJ2-7; the match to TRBD1 covers 8 bases. The CDR3 is 12 residues long. The germline CDR1 and CDR2 sequences are SEHNR and FQNEAQ (reference sequence). The ends lost 5 bases at V and 4 bases at J; junction bases unmatched: 1. CDR3 bases: TGTGCCAGCAGCAGGACAGGGTACGAGCAGTACTTC. Translated: CASSRTGYEQYF.

The chain joins TRBV7-6 to TRBJ1-6; 8 bases agree with TRBD1. The CDR3 consists of 16 residues. CDR1 and CDR2 from the germline V gene are SGHVS and FNYEAQ. Trimming removed 1 base from V and 6 bases from J; junction bases left unmatched: 5. The CDR3 spells CASSLGNRGANSPLHF. In DNA form, the CDR3 reads TGTGCCAGCAGCTTAGGAAACAGGGGGGCTAATTCACCCCTCCACTTT.

In regard to this clone: Additional DNA sequences in this sample encode the identical CDR3. This sequence joins TRBV7-6 and TRBJ2-5; D perhaps matches TRBD2 (6 bases). The germline gives CDR1 SGHVS, CDR2 FNYEAQ. Trimming left V 0 bases short and J 1 base short, with 6 bases between. This CDR3 spans 14 amino acids. The CDR3 sequence is CASSLAGGQETQYF. CDR3 in DNA: TGTGCCAGCAGCTTAGCGGGGGGCCAAGAGACCCAGTACTTC.

The rearrangement uses TRBV27 and TRBJ1-2; D gene uncertain. V lost 3 bases, J lost 2 bases, and 19 bases lay in between. CDR1 and CDR2 (germline): MNHEY, SMNVEV (reference sequence). This CDR3 region has 17 residues. CDR3 region: CASSFIRAGGPNYGYTF. The CDR3 DNA follows: TGTGCCAGCAGTTTTATTCGAGCGGGAGGACCCAACTATGGCTACACCTTC.

The V and J genes are TRBV29-1 and TRBJ2-6; the D gene is possibly TRBD1 (5 bases). The V and J ends lost 6 bases and 1 base respectively, with 13 bases between them. Germline assignment: CDR1 SQVTM and CDR2 ANQGSEA. This CDR3 region has 15 residues. This CDR3 reads CSVFQGLSGANVLTF. CDR3 bases: TGCAGCGTGTTCCAGGGCCTATCTGGGGCCAACGTCCTGACTTTC.

The V call is TRBV18, the J call TRBJ2-5; D is undetermined. V dropped 3 bases and J dropped 2 bases, with 7 bases sitting between them. The CDR3 length is 13 residues. Germline loops: CDR1 KGHSH, CDR2 LQKENI. The CDR3 region is CASSPDIQETQYF. The DNA for the CDR3 is TGTGCCAGCTCACCTGACATACAAGAGACCCAGTACTTC.

The chain uses TRBV6-1 and TRBJ1-2; 7 nucleotides match TRBD1. V was clipped by 4 bases and J by 6 bases; unmatched bases: 26. CDR1 and CDR2 (germline): MNHNS, SASEGT. This CDR3 spans 20 amino acids. CDR3 sequence (DNA): TGTGCCAGCAGTGCCAACATCGTGGACAGGTACCGTGGGGGTGCCAATGGCTACACCTTC. Amino acids: CASSANIVDRYRGGANGYTF.

The chain combines TRBV24-1 with TRBJ2-1; TRBD1 agrees at 8 bases. The CDR3 has 11 amino acids. Trimming took 11 bases from V and 6 from J; bases not matched to a gene: 2. Per the germline V gene, CDR1 is KGHDR and CDR2 is SFDVKD. CDR3 sequence (DNA): TGTGCCAGCGGACAGGGCAATGAGCAGTTCTTC. This gives the protein CASGQGNEQFF.

This chain joins TRBV27 and TRBJ2-7; D unclear. CDR1 and CDR2 (germline): MNHEY, SMNVEV (reference sequence). This CDR3 contains 14 residues. Trimming pared 3 bases from V and 4 bases from J, leaving 13 bases between. CDR3 protein: CASSFRRPLYEQYF. The CDR3 bases are TGTGCCAGCAGTTTCCGGAGACCTCTATACGAGCAGTACTTC.

This chain links TRBV7-8 with TRBJ2-1; 8 bases match TRBD2. V lost 1 base, J lost 1 base, and 6 bases stayed unmatched. This CDR3 has 17 residues. CDR1 is SGHVS and CDR2 is FQNEAQ in the germline V gene. CDR3 DNA: TGTGCCAGCAGCTTAGACGGGCGGGGGGCTTCCTACAATGAGCAGTTCTTC. This translates into CASSLDGRGASYNEQFF. The whole variable domain, filled in from reference TRBV7-8 and TRBJ2-1, reads GAGVSQSPRYKVAKRGQDVALRCDPISGHVSLFWYQQALGQGPEFLTYFQNEAQLDKSGLPSDRFFAERPEGSVSTLKIQRTQQEDSAVYLCASSLDGRGASYNEQFFGPGTRLTVL.

A remark on this clone: One end of the junction does not line up with germline, which may come from a read error. CDR3 DNA sequence: TGTGCCTGCAGCCTGACGGACCGCCAGACCCAGTACTTC. This translates into CACSLTDRQTQYF. This chain connects TRBV7-8 to TRBJ2-5; D is undetermined. CDR1 is SGHVS, CDR2 FQNEAQ, per germline. The CDR3 extends over 13 amino acids.

The chain uses TRBV4-1 and TRBJ1-1, with D unclear. There are 15 residues in the CDR3. Germline CDR1 reads MGHRA; CDR2 reads YSYEKL. Trimming removed 0 bases at V and 1 base at J, with 9 bases between. DNA for the CDR3: TGCGCCAGCAGCCAAGAGCCGGGGAGGAACACTGAAGCTTTCTTT. It codes for CASSQEPGRNTEAFF.

This clone is labeled as large. The rearrangement uses TRBV4-3 and TRBJ2-3; 7 positions match TRBD2. The CDR3 has 17 amino acids. J lost 0 bases, V lost 2 bases, and 8 bases had no gene match. Germline V gives CDR1 LGHNA, CDR2 YSLEER. CDR3 sequence (DNA): TGCGCCAGCAGCCAAAATTTTTATAGCGGGAGCACAGATACGCAGTATTTT. Translating it yields CASSQNFYSGSTDTQYF.